A selection of T cell receptor beta chains follows, all from one sample in a study of monozygotic twins with inflammatory bowel disease. TCRdb re-called the 5' RACE reads and gives one entry per CDR3 protein, without DNA. The listing contains over 100,000 distinct CDR3 sequences. The sequencing sample was made of blood. The receptors were gathered from a human donor with ulcerative colitis or Crohn's disease, or a healthy co-twin of an affected twin (not recorded which). The CDR3 runs from the conserved cysteine through the conserved F or W. Each record gives: J gene, V gene, CDR3 protein.

TRBJ1-2,TRBV4-2,CASRMTEAAGYTF
TRBJ2-7,TRBV7-2,CASSFDSSYEQYF
TRBJ2-1,TRBV25-1,CASSEYNEQFF
TRBJ2-7,TRBV20-1,CSASPISGTGESEQYF
TRBJ2-1,TRBV6-1,CASSWPYTGTEGIYNEQFF
TRBJ2-5,TRBV6-2/TRBV6-3,CASRRDRFIKETQYF
TRBJ2-7,TRBV24-1,CATSDLQGSEQYF
TRBJ2-1,TRBV12-3/TRBV12-4,CASSLAGGDNEQFF
TRBJ1-2,TRBV7-2,CASSARQAEANYGYTF
TRBJ2-1,TRBV5-1,CASSSPPVTSGRGSYNEQFF
TRBJ2-4,TRBV4-2,CASSQDLAGGRNIQYF
TRBJ2-3,TRBV7-3,CASSLNPPGGDTQYF
TRBJ1-5,TRBV5-8,CASSPGGSFRNQPQHF
TRBJ1-1,TRBV4-1,CASSQGPGRGDKGTEAFF
TRBJ2-2,TRBV7-6,CASAQPGIRGSGELFF
TRBJ1-1,TRBV2,CASGGRNTEAFF
TRBJ2-3,TRBV5-1,CASSLAPGRLTDTQYF
TRBJ2-2,TRBV2,CASSVAGVPNTGELFF
TRBJ1-1,TRBV7-2,CASSFSPINTEAFF
TRBJ1-5,TRBV20-1,CSAPRSPGQGFNQPQHF
TRBJ1-1,TRBV11-2,CASSLEWGAAEAFF
TRBJ2-7,TRBV28,CASTNPYEQYF
TRBJ1-1,TRBV2,CASSETGSYTEAFF
TRBJ2-4,TRBV11-2,CASSTRPGENIQYF
TRBJ1-6,TRBV10-2,CASSDDREFSPLHF
TRBJ1-5,TRBV7-8,CASSLERYQPQHF
TRBJ2-5,TRBV20-1,CSARDADRHQETQYF
TRBJ1-5,TRBV18,CASSPFVQDSNQPQHF
TRBJ2-1,TRBV29-1,CSVESPGEQFF
TRBJ2-7,TRBV20-1,CSARPRTDSYEQYF
TRBJ2-5,TRBV20-1,CSARGTSGSLQETQYF
TRBJ2-1,TRBV18,CASSPRGGVSSYNEQFF
TRBJ2-3,TRBV24-1,CATSDLSGEFDTQYF
TRBJ2-2,TRBV9,CASSVVGSPTTGELFF
TRBJ2-2,TRBV20-1,CSARGGTGWDTGELFF
TRBJ2-7,TRBV20-1,CSARDLQGEGTYEQYF
TRBJ2-2,TRBV5-1,CASSLERGANTGELFF
TRBJ1-1,TRBV7-2,CASSLSVGTEAFF
TRBJ1-4,TRBV27,CASRRTATNEKLFF
TRBJ2-7,TRBV6-1,CASRTPGTGVSEQYF
TRBJ2-7,TRBV19,CASSDRDRGHREQYF
TRBJ2-2,TRBV4-3,CASSQALAGGLGELFF
TRBJ2-3,TRBV12-3/TRBV12-4,CASSFRVGGRAGDTQYF
TRBJ1-3,TRBV29-1,CSAVQGNSGNTIYF
TRBJ2-1,TRBV20-1,CSARDPKSWTSGGDEQFF
TRBJ1-6,TRBV6-2/TRBV6-3,CASSYPESNSPLHF
TRBJ2-2,TRBV7-3,CASSPGLTNTGELFF
TRBJ1-6,TRBV12-3/TRBV12-4,CASSKAGRGSPLHF
TRBJ2-7,TRBV12-3/TRBV12-4,CASSLVQTGYEQYF
TRBJ1-5,TRBV5-6,CASSTTPTGGDQPQHF
TRBJ2-6,TRBV3-1,CASSPRDRGSGANVLTF